These 32 T cell receptor beta chains originate from one sample sequenced in a study of OX40 agonist ivuxolimab in advanced cancers. Libraries were prepared by immunoSEQ multiplex PCR; TCRdb keeps only in-frame clonotypes and omits some of them. The data contain some 95,000 clones, about 85% of them singletons. The material sequenced was CD4+ or CD8+ T cells sorted from blood, taken in a trial of the OX40 agonist ivuxolimab. All receptors derive from an adult with an advanced solid tumor such as melanoma, head and neck, liver or kidney cancer.

This clone appeared a few times. This chain joins TRBV30 and TRBJ1-2; D perhaps matches TRBD1 (5 bases). Germline assignment: CDR1 GTSNPN and CDR2 SVGIG (reference sequence). V was pared by 4 bases and J by 8 bases, with 26 bases between. The CDR3 loop spans 16 amino acids. The CDR3 reads CAWTRSRARVGWGYTF. The CDR3 nucleotides read TGTGCCTGGACCAGGAGCAGGGCCAGAGTGGGGTGGGGCTACACCTTC.

The chain links TRBV7-3 to TRBJ2-3; 8 bases are a match to TRBD2. The CDR3 sequence is 14 residues long. V lost 1 base to trimming and J lost 6 bases; unmatched junction nucleotides: 3. Germline CDR1 and CDR2: SGHTA and FQGTGA. In DNA form, the CDR3 reads TGTGCCAGCAGCTTAAACGGGAGGGCCGATACGCAGTATTTT. Protein sequence: CASSLNGRADTQYF.

V is TRBV10-3 and J is TRBJ2-1, with D perhaps matching TRBD1 (7 bases). The CDR3 runs to 15 residues. V was cut by 7 bases and J by 0 bases, with 13 bases left in between. Germline CDR1 reads ENHRY; CDR2 reads SYGVKD. CDR3 region: CAIIDREASYNEQFF. Written as DNA, the CDR3 is TGTGCCATCATCGACAGGGAGGCCTCCTACAATGAGCAGTTCTTC.

The chain combines TRBV14 with TRBJ2-1; D is undetermined. V lost 1 base and J 0 bases, leaving 22 bases between the germline ends. This CDR3 has 20 residues. Germline V gives CDR1 SGHDN, CDR2 FVKESK. CDR3 nucleotide sequence: TGTGCCAGCAGCCAAGTTACCCGGCGAGCCTGGGAACTCTCCTACAATGAGCAGTTCTTC. This sequence encodes CASSQVTRRAWELSYNEQFF.

This sequence joins TRBV7-9 and TRBJ2-2; D gene uncertain. Trimming pared 9 bases from V and 8 bases from J, leaving 7 bases between. The CDR3 spans 10 residues. Germline V gene data show CDR1 as SEHNR and CDR2 as FQNEAQ (reference sequence). CDR3 DNA sequence: TGTGCCAGTCATGAAGGGGAGCTGTTTTTT. It codes for CASHEGELFF.

This chain's CDR3 is CASSPPPLGTGTNYGYTF. The CDR3 coding sequence is TGTGCCAGCTCACCACCGCCCCTGGGAACAGGGACTAACTATGGCTACACCTTC. The chain couples TRBV18 to TRBJ1-2; D possibly corresponds to TRBD1 (6 bases). V lost 0 bases and J lost 0, with 17 bases in between. The CDR3 totals 18 residues. Germline V gives CDR1 KGHSH, CDR2 LQKENI.

The chain joins TRBV7-3 to TRBJ1-1, with a possible D match to TRBD1 (5 bases). Germline V gene sequence: CDR1 SGHTA, CDR2 FQGTGA. The ends were cut back, 0 bases at V and 3 bases at J, with 5 bases in the middle. The CDR3 extends over 13 amino acids. CDR3 amino acids: CASSLTGDTEAFF. The CDR3 coding sequence is TGTGCCAGCAGCTTAACAGGGGACACTGAAGCTTTCTTT.

In this sample, this clone turned up once. V gene TRBV2 combines with J gene TRBJ2-7; D might be TRBD1 (6 bases). The ends were cut back, 4 bases at V and 3 bases at J, with 13 bases in the middle. Germline loops: CDR1 SNHLY, CDR2 FYNNEI. There are 14 residues in the CDR3. For the CDR3, the DNA is TGTGCCAGCAGTGGGCCCACAGGGAACTACGAGCAGTACGTC. Protein product: CASSGPTGNYEQYV.

The chain employs TRBV18 and TRBJ1-1, with 7 bases lining up with TRBD1. The germline V gene encodes CDR1 KGHSH and CDR2 LQKENI. The junction had 8 bases not matched to a gene; V was cut back by 2 bases and J by 5 bases. The CDR3 totals 15 residues. This CDR3 reads CASSPFGQDGTEAFF. CDR3 DNA: TGTGCCAGCTCACCATTCGGACAGGATGGGACTGAAGCTTTCTTT.

This chain links TRBV4-1 with TRBJ2-7; 11 bases align to TRBD1. This CDR3 contains 16 residues. The trim removed 3 bases at V and 4 bases at J, leaving 8 bases unmatched. Germline CDR1 is MGHRA and CDR2 is YSYEKL. In DNA, the CDR3 is TGCGCCAGCAGCCATTCACGGACAGGGGGCGGGTACGAGCAGTACTTC. Protein sequence: CASSHSRTGGGYEQYF.

This sequence joins TRBV10-3 and TRBJ2-7; D call uncertain. Germline V gives CDR1 ENHRY, CDR2 SYGVKD. The CDR3 is made up of 13 amino acids. V lost 10 bases to trimming and J lost 5 bases, with 18 bases between them. The CDR3 bases are TGTGCCACTACCCCCGGACCCTATCACGAGCAGTACTTC. It encodes CATTPGPYHEQYF.

The chain couples TRBV6-5 to TRBJ2-7; D remains unclear. The CDR3 covers 15 residues. CDR1 and CDR2 from the germline V gene are MNHEY and SVGAGI. Trimming stripped 0 bases from V and 0 bases from J, with 9 bases between. CDR3 DNA sequence: TGTGCCAGCAGTTACTCGATAGACGTCTCCTACGAGCAGTACTTC. It translates to CASSYSIDVSYEQYF.

This clone was counted a few times. V usage is TRBV7-2 and J usage is TRBJ1-2, with D perhaps matching TRBD1 (6 bases). This CDR3 region has 16 residues. The V gene's germline CDR1 is SGHTA and CDR2 FQGNSA. Trimming pared 5 bases from V and 2 bases from J, leaving 18 bases between. CDR3 protein: CASSHSRTEINYGYTF. CDR3 in DNA: TGTGCCAGCAGCCACAGCCGGACAGAGATAAACTATGGCTACACCTTC. Supplemented by reference TRBV7-2 and TRBJ1-2, the full variable domain reads GAGVSQSPSNKVTEKGKDVELRCDPISGHTALYWYRQSLGQGLEFLIYFQGNSAPDKSGLPSDRFSAERTGGSVSTLTIQRTQQEDSAVYLCASSHSRTEINYGYTFGSGTRLTVV.

The count of this clone is one. V and J are TRBV28 and TRBJ1-1, with D hard to call. From germline, CDR1 is MDHEN and CDR2 SYDVKM. This CDR3 has 12 amino acids. The V end was cut by 1 base, the J end by 10 bases, with 10 bases between. The CDR3, as DNA: TGTGCCAGCAGTTTATCCCCCTCGGGAGCTTTCTTT. This translates into CASSLSPSGAFF.

In its sample, this clone was seen once. V usage is TRBV28 and J usage is TRBJ2-5, with D possibly being TRBD1 or TRBD2 (5 bases each). The V gene's germline CDR1 is MDHEN and CDR2 SYDVKM. The CDR3 is 15 residues long. V lost 6 bases to trimming and J lost 5 bases, with 19 bases between them. CDR3 in amino acids: CASSTPGAGPETQYF. The CDR3 bases are TGTGCCAGCAGCACTCCCGGGGCAGGGCCGGAGACCCAGTACTTC.

As regards this clone: The same CDR3 is also encoded by other DNA sequences in this sample. The J gene is TRBJ1-5, the V gene TRBV2; D is ambiguous. V lost 4 bases and J 0 bases, leaving 4 bases between the germline ends. CDR1 is SNHLY, CDR2 FYNNEI, per germline. The CDR3 consists of 13 residues. The CDR3 sequence is CASSADSNQPQHF. CDR3 nucleotide sequence: TGTGCCAGCAGTGCCGATAGCAATCAGCCCCAGCATTTT.

The V call is TRBV11-2, the J call TRBJ1-2; the D is unclear. Trimming removed 1 base from V and 3 bases from J, with 15 bases in between. The CDR3 runs 16 residues. Per the germline V gene, CDR1 is SGHAT and CDR2 is FQNNGV. The CDR3 spells CASSLALSTSDYGYTF. CDR3 sequence (DNA): TGTGCCAGCAGCTTAGCCTTATCGACTTCAGACTATGGCTACACCTTC.

This clone showed up just a few times. Additional DNA sequences in this sample encode the identical CDR3. The J gene is TRBJ2-5, the V gene TRBV5-1; unclear D gene. Germline-derived CDR1 and CDR2 are SGHRS and YFSETQ. This CDR3 spans 11 amino acids. Trimming removed 3 bases at V and 2 bases at J, with 2 bases between. The CDR3 protein is CASSSQETQYF. For the CDR3, the DNA is TGCGCCAGCAGCTCTCAAGAGACCCAGTACTTC.

This chain connects TRBV7-2 to TRBJ2-2; TRBD1 is a possible D gene (5 bases). From germline, CDR1 is SGHTA and CDR2 FQGNSA. The CDR3 sequence is 16 residues long. Between the trimmed V and J ends, which lost 6 bases and 4 bases, there was a span of 18 bases. DNA for the CDR3: TGTGCCAGCAGACCACCGACCGACAGCGTCACCGGGGAGCTGTTTTTT. Translated, it gives CASRPPTDSVTGELFF.

The chain employs TRBV11-1 and TRBJ2-1, with 8 nucleotides matching TRBD1. The CDR3 totals 16 residues. The V and J ends lost 3 bases and 4 bases, in that order; junction bases with no gene match: 8. Looked up from germline, CDR1 is SGHAT and CDR2 is FQDESV (reference sequence). CDR3 sequence: CASSFTGQGAYNEQFF. Written as DNA, the CDR3 is TGTGCCAGCAGCTTCACAGGACAGGGAGCTTACAATGAGCAGTTCTTC.

The J gene is TRBJ2-7, the V gene TRBV28; 10 bases match TRBD2. The CDR3 runs to 13 residues. In germline, CDR1 is MDHEN, CDR2 SYDVKM. The J segment lost 4 bases and the V segment lost 11 bases, leaving 8 bases of the junction unmatched. DNA of the CDR3: TGTGCCTCCCGGACTAGCGGAGATTACGAGCAGTACTTC. Translated, it gives CASRTSGDYEQYF. The whole variable domain, remainder taken from reference TRBV28 and TRBJ2-7, is DVKVTQSSRYLVKRTGEKVFLECVQDMDHENMFWYRQDPGLGLRLIYFSYDVKMKEKGDIPEGYSVSREKKERFSLILESASTNQTSMYLCASRTSGDYEQYFGPGTRLTVT.

V gene TRBV5-4 combines with J gene TRBJ1-4; 10 nucleotides line up with TRBD1. V shed 4 bases, J shed 5 bases, and the junction held 5 bases outside the gene matches. There are 15 residues in the CDR3. The germline V gene has CDR1 SGHNT and CDR2 YYREEE (reference sequence). The CDR3 loop is CASSPGQGRNEKLFF. The CDR3 nucleotides read TGTGCCAGCAGCCCGGGACAGGGGAGGAATGAAAAACTGTTTTTT.

The rearrangement links TRBV5-4 to TRBJ2-7; D might be TRBD1 (5 bases). Germline CDR1 is SGHNT and CDR2 is YYREEE (reference sequence). This CDR3 region has 14 residues. The germline V and J ends were trimmed by 4 bases and 0 bases, with 11 bases remaining between them. The CDR3 DNA sequence: TGTGCCAGCAGCCGTCAGGGTAGCTCCTACGAGCAGTACTTC. Its translation: CASSRQGSSYEQYF. Supplemented by reference TRBV5-4 and TRBJ2-7, the full variable domain reads ETGVTQSPTHLIKTRGQQVTLRCSSQSGHNTVSWYQQALGQGPQFIFQYYREEENGRGNFPPRFSGLQFPNYSSELNVNALELDDSALYLCASSRQGSSYEQYFGPGTRLTVT.

This chain links TRBV7-2 with TRBJ2-6; 7 positions agree with TRBD2. Per germline, CDR1 SGHTA and CDR2 FQGNSA. This CDR3 region has 16 residues. The ends lost 5 bases at V and 2 bases at J; junction bases unmatched: 6. The CDR3 nucleotides read TGTGCCAGCAGCCTCAGGGAGGGAGCTGGGGCCAACGTCCTGACTTTC. Its protein product is CASSLREGAGANVLTF.

This sequence joins TRBV4-2 and TRBJ2-2, with D possibly being TRBD2 (5 bases). Germline CDR1 reads LGHNA; CDR2 reads YNFKEQ. The V end was cut by 7 bases, the J end by 4 bases, with 16 bases between. The CDR3 is 15 amino acids. The CDR3 protein is CASTPRAGPTGELFF. The CDR3 nucleotides read TGTGCCAGCACCCCGCGGGCGGGCCCCACCGGGGAGCTGTTTTTT.

The chain has TRBV19 and TRBJ2-2, with 7 nucleotides matching TRBD2. Germline assignment: CDR1 LNHDA and CDR2 SQIVND (reference sequence). Trimming cost V 2 bases and J 4 bases; bases outside gene matches: 4. The CDR3 is 15 amino acids. The CDR3 DNA is TGTGCCAGTAGTATAAGTCTAGCGGTCACCGGGGAGCTGTTTTTT. The encoded protein is CASSISLAVTGELFF.

The chain couples TRBV2 to TRBJ2-5, with a tentative D call TRBD1 (6 bases). Germline V gene sequence: CDR1 SNHLY, CDR2 FYNNEI. The CDR3 runs to 13 residues. Trimming removed 4 bases at V and 2 bases at J, with 8 bases between. CDR3 in amino acids: CASSVQGQETQYF. DNA of the CDR3: TGTGCCAGCAGTGTACAGGGACAAGAGACCCAGTACTTC.

V is TRBV9 and J is TRBJ2-1; TRBD1 matches at 8 bases. Unmatched junction bases numbered 10, after V lost 3 bases and J lost 8 bases. There are 15 residues in the CDR3. From germline, CDR1 is SGDLS and CDR2 YYNGEE. In DNA form, the CDR3 reads TGTGCCAGCAGCGCCGACAGGGGCGCGGTGGATGAGCAGTTCTTC. It specifies CASSADRGAVDEQFF. Together with reference TRBV9 and TRBJ2-1, the CDR3 gives the full variable domain: DSGVTQTPKHLITATGQRVTLRCSPRSGDLSVYWYQQSLDQGLQFLIQYYNGEERAKGNILERFSAQQFPDLHSELNLSSLELGDSALYFCASSADRGAVDEQFFGPGTRLTVL.

The chain uses TRBV7-9 and TRBJ2-7, with D tentatively TRBD1 (6 bases). The CDR3 loop spans 14 amino acids. The germline CDR1 and CDR2 sequences are SEHNR and FQNEAQ (reference sequence). Trimming removed 6 bases from V and 0 bases from J, with 12 bases in between. CDR3 in DNA: TGTGCCAGCAGGTCAGGGGCGAGCTCCTACGAGCAGTACTTC. Protein: CASRSGASSYEQYF.

The chain links TRBV4-1 to TRBJ1-4, with D maybe TRBD1 (6 bases). Germline CDR1 reads MGHRA; CDR2 reads YSYEKL. The CDR3 loop spans 15 amino acids. V lost 4 bases to trimming and J lost 4 bases, with 13 bases between them. CDR3 bases: TGCGCCAGCAGCCGATGGGGACAAAGTAATGAAAAACTGTTTTTT. It encodes CASSRWGQSNEKLFF.

V and J are TRBV6-5 and TRBJ1-1; 7 bases are a match to TRBD1. V shed 5 bases and J 5 bases; nucleotides not matched to a gene: 8. This CDR3 spans 14 amino acids. Per germline, CDR1 MNHEY and CDR2 SVGAGI. Written as DNA, the CDR3 is TGTGCCAGCAGTCGTAGGGGGCGCGAAACTGAAGCTTTCTTT. Encoded protein: CASSRRGRETEAFF.

This clone has a single count. The chain employs TRBV10-1 and TRBJ2-1, with 13 bases lining up with TRBD2. J lost 7 bases, V lost 2 bases, and 2 bases had no gene match. Germline lookup yields CDR1 WNHNN and CDR2 SYGVQD (reference sequence). The CDR3 runs 15 residues. The CDR3 DNA sequence: TGCGCCAGCAGTGAGGGGACTAGCGGGACAAATGAGCAGTTCTTC. Protein: CASSEGTSGTNEQFF.